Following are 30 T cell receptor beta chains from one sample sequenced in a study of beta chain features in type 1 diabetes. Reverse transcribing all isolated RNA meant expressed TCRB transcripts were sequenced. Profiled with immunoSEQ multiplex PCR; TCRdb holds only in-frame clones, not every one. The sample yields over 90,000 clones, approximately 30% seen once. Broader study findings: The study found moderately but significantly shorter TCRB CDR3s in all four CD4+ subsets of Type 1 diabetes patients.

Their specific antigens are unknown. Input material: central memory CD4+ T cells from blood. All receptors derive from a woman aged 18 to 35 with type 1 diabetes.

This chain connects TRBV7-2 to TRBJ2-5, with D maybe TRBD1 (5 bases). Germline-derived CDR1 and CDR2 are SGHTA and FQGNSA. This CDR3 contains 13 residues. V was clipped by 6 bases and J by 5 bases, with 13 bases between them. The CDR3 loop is CASSSNAGETQYF. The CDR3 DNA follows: TGTGCCAGCAGTTCGAACGCAGGGGAGACCCAGTACTTC.

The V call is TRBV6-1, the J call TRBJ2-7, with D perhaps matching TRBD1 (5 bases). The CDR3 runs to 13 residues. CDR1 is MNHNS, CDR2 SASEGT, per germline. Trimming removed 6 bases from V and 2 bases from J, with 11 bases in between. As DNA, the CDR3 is TGTGCCAGCAGGCAGGGTCTGGCCTACGAGCAGTACGTC. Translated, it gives CASRQGLAYEQYV.

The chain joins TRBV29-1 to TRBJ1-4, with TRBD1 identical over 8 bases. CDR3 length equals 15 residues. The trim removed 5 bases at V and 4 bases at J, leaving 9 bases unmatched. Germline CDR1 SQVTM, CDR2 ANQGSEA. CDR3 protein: CSVLGYRGVNEKLFF. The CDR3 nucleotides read TGCAGCGTTTTGGGATACAGGGGGGTTAATGAAAAACTGTTTTTT.

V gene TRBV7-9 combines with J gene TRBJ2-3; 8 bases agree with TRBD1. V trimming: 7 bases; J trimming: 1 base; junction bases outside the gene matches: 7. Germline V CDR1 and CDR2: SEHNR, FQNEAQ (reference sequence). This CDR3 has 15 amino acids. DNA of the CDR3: TGTGCCAGCACCCCCGCGACAGGGGGCACAGATACGCAGTATTTT. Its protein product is CASTPATGGTDTQYF.

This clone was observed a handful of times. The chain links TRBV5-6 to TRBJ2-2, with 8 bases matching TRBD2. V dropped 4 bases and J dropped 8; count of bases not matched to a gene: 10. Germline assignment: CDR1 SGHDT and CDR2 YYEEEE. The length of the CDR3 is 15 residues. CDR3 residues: CASSPPGRAAGELFF. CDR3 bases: TGTGCCAGCAGCCCCCCCGGGAGGGCCGCGGGGGAGCTGTTTTTT.

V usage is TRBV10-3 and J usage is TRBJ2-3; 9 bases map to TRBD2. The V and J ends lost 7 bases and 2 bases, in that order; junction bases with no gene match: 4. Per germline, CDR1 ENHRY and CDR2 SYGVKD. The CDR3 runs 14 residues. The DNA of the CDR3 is TGTGCCATCAAGACTAGCGGAACCACAGATACGCAGTATTTT. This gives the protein CAIKTSGTTDTQYF.

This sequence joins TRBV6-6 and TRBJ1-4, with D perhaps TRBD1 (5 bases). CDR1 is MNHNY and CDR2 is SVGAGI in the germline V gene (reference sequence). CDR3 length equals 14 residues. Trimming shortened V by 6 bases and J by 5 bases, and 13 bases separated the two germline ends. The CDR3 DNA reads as TGTGCCAGCAGCGGCCAGGGATACAATGAAAAACTGTTTTTT. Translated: CASSGQGYNEKLFF.

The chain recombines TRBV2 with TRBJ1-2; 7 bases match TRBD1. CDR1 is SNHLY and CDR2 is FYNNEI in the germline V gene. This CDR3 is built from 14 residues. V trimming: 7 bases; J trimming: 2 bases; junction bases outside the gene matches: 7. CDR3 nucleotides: TGTGCCAGCACTAGACAGGGAGGAAACTATGGCTACACCTTC. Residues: CASTRQGGNYGYTF.

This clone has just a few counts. The DNA of the CDR3 is TGTGCCTGGACAAGTGGGGGGGCGCGTGGCTACACCTTC. This codes for CAWTSGGARGYTF. This chain joins TRBV30 and TRBJ1-2; D is possibly TRBD1 (6 bases). Germline V gene lookup returns CDR1 GTSNPN and CDR2 SVGIG (reference sequence). The V and J ends lost 4 bases and 7 bases respectively, with 16 bases between them. The length of the CDR3 is 13 residues.

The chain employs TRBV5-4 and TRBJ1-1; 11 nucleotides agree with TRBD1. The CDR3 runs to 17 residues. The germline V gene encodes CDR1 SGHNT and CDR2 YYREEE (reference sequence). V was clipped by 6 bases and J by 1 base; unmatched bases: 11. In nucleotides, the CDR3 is TGTGCCAGCACTATCGGACAGGGGGCCGGGGGGAACACTGAAGCTTTCTTT. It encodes CASTIGQGAGGNTEAFF.

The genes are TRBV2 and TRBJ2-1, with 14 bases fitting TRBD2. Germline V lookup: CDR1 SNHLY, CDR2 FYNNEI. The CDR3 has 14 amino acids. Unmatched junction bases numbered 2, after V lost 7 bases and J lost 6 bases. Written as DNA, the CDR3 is TGTGCCAGCAAAGGACTAGCGGGAGGCAATGAGCAGTTCTTC. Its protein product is CASKGLAGGNEQFF. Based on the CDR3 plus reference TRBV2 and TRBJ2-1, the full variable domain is EPEVTQTPSHQVTQMGQEVILRCVPISNHLYFYWYRQILGQKVEFLVSFYNNEISEKSEIFDDQFSVERPDGSNFTLKIRSTKLEDSAMYFCASKGLAGGNEQFFGPGTRLTVL.

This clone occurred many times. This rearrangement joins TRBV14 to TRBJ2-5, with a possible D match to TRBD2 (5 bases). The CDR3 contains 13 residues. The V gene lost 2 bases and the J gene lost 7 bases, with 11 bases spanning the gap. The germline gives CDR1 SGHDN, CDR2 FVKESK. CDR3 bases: TGTGCCAGCAGCCAACGAGGGATGGTGACCCAGTACTTC. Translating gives CASSQRGMVTQYF.

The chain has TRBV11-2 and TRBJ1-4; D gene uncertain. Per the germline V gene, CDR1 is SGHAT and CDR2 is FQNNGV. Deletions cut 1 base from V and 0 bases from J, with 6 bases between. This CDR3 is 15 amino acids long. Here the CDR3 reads CASSLGVTTNEKLFF. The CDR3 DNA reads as TGTGCCAGCAGCTTAGGCGTCACAACTAATGAAAAACTGTTTTTT.

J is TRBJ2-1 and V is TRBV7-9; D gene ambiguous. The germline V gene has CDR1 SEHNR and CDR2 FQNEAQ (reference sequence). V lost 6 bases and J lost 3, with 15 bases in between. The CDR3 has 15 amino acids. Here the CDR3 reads CASSAGLGLYNEQFF. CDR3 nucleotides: TGTGCCAGCAGTGCCGGGTTAGGTCTCTACAATGAGCAGTTCTTC.

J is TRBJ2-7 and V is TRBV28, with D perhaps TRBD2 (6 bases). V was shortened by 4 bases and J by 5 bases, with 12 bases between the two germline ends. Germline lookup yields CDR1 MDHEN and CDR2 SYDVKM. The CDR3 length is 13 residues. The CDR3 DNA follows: TGTGCCAGCAGTTGGGGAGGAGGGGACGAGCAGTACTTC. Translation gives CASSWGGGDEQYF.

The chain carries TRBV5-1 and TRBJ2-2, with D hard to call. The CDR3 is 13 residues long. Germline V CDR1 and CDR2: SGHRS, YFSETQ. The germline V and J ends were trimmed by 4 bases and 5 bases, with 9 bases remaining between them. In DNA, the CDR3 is TGCGCCAGCAGCCGAGGCTGGACCGGGGAGCTGTTTTTT. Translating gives CASSRGWTGELFF.

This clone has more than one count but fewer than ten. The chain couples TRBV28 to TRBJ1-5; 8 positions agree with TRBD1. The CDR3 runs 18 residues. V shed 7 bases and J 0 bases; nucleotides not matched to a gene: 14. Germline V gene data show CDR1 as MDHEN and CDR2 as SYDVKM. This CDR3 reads CASIPTTPGQDSNQPQHF. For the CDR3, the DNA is TGTGCCAGCATCCCCACCACACCGGGACAGGATAGCAATCAGCCCCAGCATTTT.

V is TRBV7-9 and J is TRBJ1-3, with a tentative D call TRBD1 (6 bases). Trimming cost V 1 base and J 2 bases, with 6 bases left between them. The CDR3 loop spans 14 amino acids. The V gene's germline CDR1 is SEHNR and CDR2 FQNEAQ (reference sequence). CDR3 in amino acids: CASSLDRAGNTIYF. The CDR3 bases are TGTGCCAGCAGCTTAGACAGGGCTGGAAACACCATATATTTT.

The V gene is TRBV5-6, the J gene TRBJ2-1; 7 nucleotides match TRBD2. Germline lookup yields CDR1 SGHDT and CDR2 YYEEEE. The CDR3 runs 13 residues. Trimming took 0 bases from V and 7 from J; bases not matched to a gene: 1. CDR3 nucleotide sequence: TGTGCCAGCAGCTTGGTCGGGGGGAATGAGCAGTTCTTC. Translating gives CASSLVGGNEQFF.

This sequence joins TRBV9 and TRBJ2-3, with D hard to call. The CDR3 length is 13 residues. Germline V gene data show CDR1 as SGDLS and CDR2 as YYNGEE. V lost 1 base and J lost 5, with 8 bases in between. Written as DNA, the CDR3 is TGTGCCAGCAGCGTATCCCAGTTAGATACGCAGTATTTT. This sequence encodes CASSVSQLDTQYF.

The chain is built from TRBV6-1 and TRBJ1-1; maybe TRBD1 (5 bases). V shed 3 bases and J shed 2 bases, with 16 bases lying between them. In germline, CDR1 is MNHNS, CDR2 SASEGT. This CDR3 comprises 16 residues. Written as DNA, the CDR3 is TGTGCCAGCAGTGACCGGGGGGTCCACTCTAACACTGAAGCTTTCTTT. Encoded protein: CASSDRGVHSNTEAFF.

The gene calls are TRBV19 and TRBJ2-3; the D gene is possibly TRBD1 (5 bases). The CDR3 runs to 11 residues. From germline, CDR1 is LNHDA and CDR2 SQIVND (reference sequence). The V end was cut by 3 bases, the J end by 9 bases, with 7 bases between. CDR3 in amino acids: CASSIRETQYF. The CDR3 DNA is TGTGCCAGTAGTATCAGGGAAACGCAGTATTTT.

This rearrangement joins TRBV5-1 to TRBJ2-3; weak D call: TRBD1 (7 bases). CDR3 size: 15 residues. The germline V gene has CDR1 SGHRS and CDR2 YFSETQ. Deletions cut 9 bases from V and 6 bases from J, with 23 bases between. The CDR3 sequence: CATSSGAARGDTQYF. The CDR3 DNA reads TGCGCCACCTCCTCGGGGGCGGCCAGGGGGGATACGCAGTATTTT.

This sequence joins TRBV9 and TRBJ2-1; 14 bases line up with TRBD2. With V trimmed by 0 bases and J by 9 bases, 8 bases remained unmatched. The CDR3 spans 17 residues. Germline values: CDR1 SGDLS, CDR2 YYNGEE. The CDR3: CASSVAIGTSGRGEQFF. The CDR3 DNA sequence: TGTGCCAGCAGCGTAGCCATAGGGACTAGCGGGAGAGGTGAGCAGTTCTTC.

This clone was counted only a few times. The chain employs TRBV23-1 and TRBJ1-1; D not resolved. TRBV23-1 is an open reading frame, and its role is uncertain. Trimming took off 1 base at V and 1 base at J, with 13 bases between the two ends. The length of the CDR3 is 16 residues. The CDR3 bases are TGCGCCAGCAGTCAATTTAGGAGGGCTGAGAACACTGAAGCTTTCTTT. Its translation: CASSQFRRAENTEAFF.

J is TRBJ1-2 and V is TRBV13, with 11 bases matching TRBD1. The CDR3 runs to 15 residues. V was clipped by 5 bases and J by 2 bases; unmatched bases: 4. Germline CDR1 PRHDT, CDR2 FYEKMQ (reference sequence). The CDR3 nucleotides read TGTGCCAGCAGCATCCGGGACAGGGGGAACTATGGCTACACCTTC. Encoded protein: CASSIRDRGNYGYTF.

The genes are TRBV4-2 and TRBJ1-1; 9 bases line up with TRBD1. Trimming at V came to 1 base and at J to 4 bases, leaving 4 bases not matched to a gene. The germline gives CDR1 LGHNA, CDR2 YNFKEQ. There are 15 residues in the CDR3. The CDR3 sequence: CASSQGQGGATEAFF. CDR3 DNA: TGTGCCAGCAGCCAAGGACAGGGGGGGGCCACTGAAGCTTTCTTT.

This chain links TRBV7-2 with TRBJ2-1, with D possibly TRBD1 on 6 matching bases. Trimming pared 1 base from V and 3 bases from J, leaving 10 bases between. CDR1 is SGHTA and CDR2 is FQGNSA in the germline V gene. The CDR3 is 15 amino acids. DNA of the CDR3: TGTGCCAGCAGCTTAGGGCAGGGGAACTACAATGAGCAGTTCTTC. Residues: CASSLGQGNYNEQFF.

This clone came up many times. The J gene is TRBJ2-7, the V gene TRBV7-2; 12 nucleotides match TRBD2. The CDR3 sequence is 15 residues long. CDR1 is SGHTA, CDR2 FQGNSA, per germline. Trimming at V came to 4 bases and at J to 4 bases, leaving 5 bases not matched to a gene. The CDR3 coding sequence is TGTGCCAGCAGCTCGACTAGCGGGAGTCTTTACGAGCAGTACTTC. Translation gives CASSSTSGSLYEQYF. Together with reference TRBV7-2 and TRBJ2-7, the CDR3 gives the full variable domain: GAGVSQSPSNKVTEKGKDVELRCDPISGHTALYWYRQSLGQGLEFLIYFQGNSAPDKSGLPSDRFSAERTGGSVSTLTIQRTQQEDSAVYLCASSSTSGSLYEQYFGPGTRLTVT.

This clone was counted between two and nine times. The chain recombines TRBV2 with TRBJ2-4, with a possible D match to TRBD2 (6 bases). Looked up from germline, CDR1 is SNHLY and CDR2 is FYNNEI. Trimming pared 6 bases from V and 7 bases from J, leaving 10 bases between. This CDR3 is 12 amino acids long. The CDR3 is CASRPGVNIQYF. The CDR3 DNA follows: TGTGCCAGCAGGCCGGGAGTGAACATTCAGTACTTC.